The T cell receptor beta chain under discussion was sequenced for a study of cytomegalovirus exposure and HLA in healthy donors (dated by TCRdb to about 2017). Some background on the complete study: A later analysis indicated that the 130 or so validation repertoires were generated on the platform also employed for the roughly 720 repertoires of the first cohort. To predict cytomegalovirus infection status, the study combined high-throughput TCR immunosequencing, statistical association of individual TCRs with disease status, and machine learning. In addition to the first cohort of approximately 670 subjects, a separate validation cohort of around 110 different subjects was used. The study aimed to test whether signatures of past pathogen exposure could be identified by cataloging public T cell receptors. What the study reported, not specific to this receptor: The authors suggested that the approach could potentially be generalized to other disease states and immunological phenotypes. In vitro tests confirmed that a few of the cytomegalovirus-associated TCR beta chains recognize cytomegalovirus antigens. A later analysis lacked HLA typing for the validation cohort, so it scored co-occurrence in that cohort across all 110 or so repertoires. In the study, 164 TCR beta chains were listed as associated with cytomegalovirus. While some public TCRs were present in many individuals, most TCR sequences turned up only very rarely across donors. A later analysis found that TCRs clustered in the first cohort also tended to co-occur in the 95 to 150 validation repertoires, with approximately 93% of cluster scores above 0. Cytomegalovirus status was reported to be diagnosed by the classifier with high specificity and sensitivity in both the original and validation cohorts.

Measured from the cysteine to the phenylalanine, the CDR3 is 15 residues long. Only the CDR3 DNA is retained, 45 bases long and in frame from the first base. Germline trimming: 2 bases from V, 3 bases from J; junction bases outside gene matches: 2. CDR1 is given as MNHEY and CDR2 as SMNVEV, both from the germline V gene (reference sequence). To note about this clone: The specificity of this receptor is unknown. It has no much larger one-base neighbor in the sample; base qualities were not kept.

The donors belonged to the validation cohort of over a hundred subjects, which was separate from the 666-subject first cohort. Libraries were built with the immunoSEQ multiplex PCR assay. As for the authors' bioinformatics: A statistical classification framework was built to diagnose cytomegalovirus status from the catalog of TCR beta chain sequences. The immuneACCESS repertoire file appears here via TCRdb, limited to in-frame rearrangements. These files lack a portion of the clones; in checked studies, under half of the deficit traces to unresolved V genes, and the cause of the others is not known. V, J and clone size reflect that table, while D and trimming were determined from the DNA. This sample is represented by about 150,000 clones; approximately 86% of them were singletons. Of the sample, approximately 20% falls within the top ten clones.

The clonotype comes from a man aged 18 to 29 in good health and CMV-seropositive. Here the chain combines TRBV27 and TRBJ2-7, with TRBD2 matching 12 junction bases. The sequencing sample was made of PBMCs. The CDR3 region: CASSLGLAGNYEQYF. The DNA is TGTGCCAGCAGTTTAGGACTAGCGGGGAACTACGAGCAGTACTTC.